This T cell receptor (beta chain) was captured by sequencing in a study of blood T cell repertoires in COVID-19. The CDR3 has 14 amino acids. Germline values: CDR1 LNHDA, CDR2 SQIVND (reference sequence). Assay used: immunoSEQ multiplex PCR; TCRdb lists only in-frame clones, some missing. This sample has about 74,000 clones; around 69% occur once, and the top ten carry about 17%. This clone occurred once. The chain employs TRBV19 and TRBJ1-5; D perhaps matches TRBD1 (6 bases). Sequencing input: peripheral blood. This receptor was obtained from a man in his 70s with active or convalescent COVID-19. CDR3: CAAGPSGGGQPQHF. DNA for the CDR3: TGTGCTGCCGGACCTTCGGGGGGCGGTCAGCCCCAGCATTTT.